This T cell receptor beta chain was identified during a study of blood T cell repertoires in COVID-19. In the study overall: Samples representing acute and convalescent COVID-19 were sourced from the United States, Italy and Spain. PBMCs, B-cell-depleted T cells, or T cells provided the cDNA or gDNA that made up the material.

The protocol was immunoSEQ multiplex PCR, while the TCRdb copy is restricted to in-frame clones and leaves out a portion. The sample records approximately 300,000 clones, around 83% being singletons. The TCR originated in a woman between 50 and 59 years old with acute or convalescent COVID-19. The material sequenced was peripheral blood.

The CDR3 sequence: CASSQRHSQGEKLFF. The CDR3 region has the DNA TGTGCCAGCAGCCAGAGACACAGTCAGGGGGAAAAACTGTTTTTT. The J gene is TRBJ1-4, the V gene TRBV3-1 (or the pseudogene TRBV3-2); maybe TRBD1 (6 bases). The V gene lost 3 bases and the J gene lost 8 bases, with 16 bases spanning the gap. Germline V gene data show CDR1 as LGHDT and CDR2 as YNNKEL (reference sequence). CDR3 length: 15 residues.